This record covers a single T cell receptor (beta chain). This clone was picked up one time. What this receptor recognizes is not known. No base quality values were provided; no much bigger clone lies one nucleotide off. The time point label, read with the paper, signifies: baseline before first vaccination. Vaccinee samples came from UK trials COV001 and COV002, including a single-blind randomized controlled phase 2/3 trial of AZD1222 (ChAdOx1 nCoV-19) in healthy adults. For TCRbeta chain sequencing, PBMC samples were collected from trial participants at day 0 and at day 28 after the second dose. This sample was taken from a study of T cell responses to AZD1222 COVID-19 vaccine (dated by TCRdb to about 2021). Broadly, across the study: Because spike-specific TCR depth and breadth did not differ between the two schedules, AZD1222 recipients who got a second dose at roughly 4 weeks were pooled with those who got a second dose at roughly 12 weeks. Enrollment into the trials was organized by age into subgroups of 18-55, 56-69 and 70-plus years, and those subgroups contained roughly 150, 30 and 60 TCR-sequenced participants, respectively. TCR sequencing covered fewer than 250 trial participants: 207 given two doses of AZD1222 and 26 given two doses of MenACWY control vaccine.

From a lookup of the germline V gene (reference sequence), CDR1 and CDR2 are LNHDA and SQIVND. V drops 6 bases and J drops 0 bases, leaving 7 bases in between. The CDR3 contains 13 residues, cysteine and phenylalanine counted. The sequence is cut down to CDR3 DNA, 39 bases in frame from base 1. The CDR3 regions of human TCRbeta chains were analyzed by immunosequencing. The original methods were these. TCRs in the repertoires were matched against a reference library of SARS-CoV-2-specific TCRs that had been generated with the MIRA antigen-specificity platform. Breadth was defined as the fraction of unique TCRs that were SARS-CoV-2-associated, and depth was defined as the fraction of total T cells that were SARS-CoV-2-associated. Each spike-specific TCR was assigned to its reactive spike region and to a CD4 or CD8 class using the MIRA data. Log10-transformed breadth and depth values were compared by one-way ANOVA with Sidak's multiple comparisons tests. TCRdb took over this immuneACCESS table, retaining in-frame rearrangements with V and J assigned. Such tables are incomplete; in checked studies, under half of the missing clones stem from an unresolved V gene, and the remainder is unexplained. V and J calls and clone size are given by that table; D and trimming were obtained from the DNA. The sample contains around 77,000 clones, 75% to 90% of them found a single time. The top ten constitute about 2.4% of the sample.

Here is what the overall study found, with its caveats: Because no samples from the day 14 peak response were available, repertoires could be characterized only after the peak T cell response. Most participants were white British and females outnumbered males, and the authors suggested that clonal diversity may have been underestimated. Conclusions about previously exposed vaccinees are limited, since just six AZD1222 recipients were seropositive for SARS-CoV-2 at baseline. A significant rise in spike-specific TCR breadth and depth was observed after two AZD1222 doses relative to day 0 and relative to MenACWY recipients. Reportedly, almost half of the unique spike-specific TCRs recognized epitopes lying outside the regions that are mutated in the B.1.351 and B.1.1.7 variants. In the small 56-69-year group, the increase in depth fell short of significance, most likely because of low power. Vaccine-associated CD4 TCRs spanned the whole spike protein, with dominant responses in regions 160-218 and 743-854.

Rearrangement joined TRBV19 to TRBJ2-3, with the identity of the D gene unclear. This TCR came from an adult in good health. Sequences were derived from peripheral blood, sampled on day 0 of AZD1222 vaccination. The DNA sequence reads TGTGCCAGTAGGAAACCTAGCACAGATACGCAGTATTTT. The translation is CASRKPSTDTQYF.